Below are 4 T cell receptor beta chains sequenced from a single sample in a study of blood T cells in healthy people across ages. With a J-beta primer mix and a sample-barcoded 5' primer, a second PCR ran roughly 6 to 12 cycles. Each CDR3 protein is one row after TCRdb ran MiXCR on the 5' RACE reads. The repertoire holds fewer than 1.5 million distinct CDR3 sequences, with approximately 40% as singletons. The specimen sequenced was blood. These receptors were taken from a woman younger than 35 in good health.

As to this clonotype: With a much larger clone just one base away, this may be a read error. The CDR3 nucleotides read TGCGCCGGCAGCCAAGATTCAGGGGTGATCGGTGAGCAGTTCTTC. Translating gives CAGSQDSGVIGEQFF. J is TRBJ2-1 and V is TRBV4-1; tentatively, D is TRBD1 (6 bases). Germline values: CDR1 MGHRA, CDR2 YSYEKL. The CDR3 contains 15 residues.

This clonotype was counted between two and nine times. The chain joins TRBV5-1 to TRBJ2-3; D may be TRBD2 (5 bases). CDR3 length equals 15 residues. V was cut by 6 bases and J by 1 base, with 15 bases left in between. Germline CDR1 and CDR2: SGHRS and YFSETQ. Here the CDR3 reads CASTEGSRGTDTQYF. The CDR3, as DNA: TGCGCCAGCACCGAGGGTTCGCGGGGCACAGATACGCAGTATTTT. The whole variable domain, remainder taken from reference TRBV5-1 and TRBJ2-3, is KAGVTQTPRYLIKTRGQQVTLSCSPISGHRSVSWYQQTPGQGLQFLFEYFSETQRNKGNFPGRFSGRQFSNSRSEMNVSTLELGDSALYLCASTEGSRGTDTQYFGPGTRLTVL.

This clonotype was counted between two and nine times. The gene calls are TRBV6-1 and TRBJ1-2, with a possible D match to TRBD1 (6 bases). Germline-derived CDR1 and CDR2 are MNHNS and SASEGT. Between the trimmed V and J ends, which lost 5 bases and 13 bases, there was a span of 14 bases. There are 11 residues in the CDR3. CDR3 residues: CASSFTGLGTF. CDR3 sequence (DNA): TGTGCCAGCAGTTTTACAGGGTTAGGCACCTTC.

The chain uses TRBV29-1 and TRBJ2-1; D is undetermined. The better agreement between TRBJ2-7 and the DNA end casts doubt on the J call. The germline V gene encodes CDR1 SQVTM and CDR2 ANQGSEA. The CDR3 sequence is 15 residues long. CDR3 in amino acids: CSAHRSTDPPIEQYF. The CDR3 DNA follows: TGCAGCGCCCATCGCTCTACGGATCCCCCCATTGAGCAGTACTTC.